This T cell receptor beta chain was recovered during a study of post-analysis software for immune sequencing data. As for the study in general: Relapsing-remitting, secondary progressive and progressive-relapsing multiple sclerosis courses were included. Findings and limits, study-wide: Controls' normalized Chao1 diversity significantly exceeded that of multiple sclerosis patients. Clustering by F measure revealed strong co-clustering among samples prepared together in one batch. Elevated frequency relative to controls characterized four to six TRBV segments in patients, TRBV5-6, TRBV5-1 and TRBV20-1 among them.

V lost 2 bases, J lost 6 bases, and 11 bases lay in between. Germline values: CDR1 MNHEY, CDR2 SMNVEV (reference sequence). The CDR3 runs 14 residues. In the case of this clonotype: The antigen remains unidentified.

Presence of unique molecular identifiers characterized the TCR beta cDNA libraries. One entry per CDR3 protein results from TCRdb running MiXCR on the PCR reads. The profile covers about 770,000 distinct CDR3 sequences, with about 43% appearing a single time and roughly 4.9% taken by the ten largest. The chain carries TRBV27 and TRBJ1-5, with a tentative D call TRBD1 (6 bases). This TCR derives from a girl aged 5 to 17 with multiple sclerosis. The sample consisted of blood. DNA for the CDR3: TGTGCCAGCAGTTTAACAGGGAAGGGTCAGCCCCAGCATTTT. Amino acid sequence: CASSLTGKGQPQHF.